These 17 T cell receptor beta chains originate from one sample sequenced in a study of Ad26.COV2.S vaccination and SARS-CoV-2 variants. Profiled with immunoSEQ multiplex PCR; TCRdb holds only in-frame clones, not every one. Of approximately 90,000 clones listed, approximately 77% were seen once; the top ten hold 15% to 20%. This sample comprised peripheral blood, obtained after recovery from COVID-19. These receptor sequences come from a human donor who had recovered from COVID-19.

The chain has TRBV9 and TRBJ1-4; D call uncertain. The CDR3 totals 14 residues. V was shortened by 2 bases and J by 5 bases, with 10 bases between the two germline ends. The V gene's germline CDR1 is SGDLS and CDR2 YYNGEE. In DNA, the CDR3 is TGTGCCAGCAGCGTTGGGGTTGGGAATGAAAAACTGTTTTTT. It translates to CASSVGVGNEKLFF.

The chain employs TRBV5-4 and TRBJ1-1; D gene unclear. The CDR3 is 13 amino acids. V lost 1 base, J lost 3 bases, and 7 bases lay in between. Germline V CDR1 and CDR2: SGHNT, YYREEE (reference sequence). CDR3 sequence reads: CASSLWEYTEAFF. CDR3 DNA sequence: TGTGCCAGCAGCTTGTGGGAGTACACTGAAGCTTTCTTT. The full variable domain, its missing parts supplied by reference TRBV5-4 and TRBJ1-1, is ETGVTQSPTHLIKTRGQQVTLRCSSQSGHNTVSWYQQALGQGPQFIFQYYREEENGRGNFPPRFSGLQFPNYSSELNVNALELDDSALYLCASSLWEYTEAFFGQGTRLTVV.

CDR3 sequence reads: CASSSHRGRSGANVLTF. The CDR3, as DNA: TGTGCCAGCAGTTCCCACAGGGGGCGCTCTGGGGCCAACGTCCTGACTTTC. The chain uses TRBV2 and TRBJ2-6; 9 bases map to TRBD1. Germline CDR1 SNHLY, CDR2 FYNNEI. The CDR3 extends over 17 amino acids. With 5 bases clipped from V and 0 bases from J, the junction kept 5 bases outside the gene matches. Filled out from reference TRBV2 and TRBJ2-6, the complete variable domain reads EPEVTQTPSHQVTQMGQEVILRCVPISNHLYFYWYRQILGQKVEFLVSFYNNEISEKSEIFDDQFSVERPDGSNFTLKIRSTKLEDSAMYFCASSSHRGRSGANVLTFGAGSRLTVL.

The count of this clone is one. V gene TRBV19 combines with J gene TRBJ2-7; a possible D gene is TRBD2 (5 bases). CDR1 is LNHDA and CDR2 is SQIVND in the germline V gene (reference sequence). With 3 bases removed from V and 1 base from J, the gap between germline ends came to 13 bases. The CDR3 contains 15 residues. The CDR3: CASSMATGGSYEQYF. For the CDR3, the DNA is TGTGCCAGTAGTATGGCGACCGGCGGGTCCTACGAGCAGTACTTC.

The V call is TRBV6-6, the J call TRBJ1-2, with D perhaps matching TRBD1 (5 bases). V shed 0 bases and J shed 8 bases, with 7 bases lying between them. This CDR3 spans 12 amino acids. Germline V gene data show CDR1 as MNHNY and CDR2 as SVGAGI (reference sequence). In DNA form, the CDR3 reads TGTGCCAGCAGTTACTCGGGGGACGGCTACACCTTC. This encodes CASSYSGDGYTF.

The chain links TRBV28 to TRBJ2-7, with D uncertain. Germline CDR1 reads MDHEN; CDR2 reads SYDVKM. There are 14 residues in the CDR3. The ends were cut back, 3 bases at V and 3 bases at J, with 12 bases in the middle. The chain's CDR3 is CASSFKPRGYEQYF. The CDR3 nucleotides are TGTGCCAGCAGTTTTAAGCCTAGAGGCTACGAGCAGTACTTC.

The chain recombines TRBV6-5 with TRBJ1-2, with TRBD1 matching over 8 bases. Germline assignment: CDR1 MNHEY and CDR2 SVGAGI. V was pared by 6 bases and J by 4 bases, with 7 bases of the junction left unmatched. The CDR3 contains 14 residues. The CDR3 here is CASRRQGFSYGYTF. The CDR3 DNA follows: TGTGCCAGCAGAAGACAGGGGTTTAGCTATGGCTACACCTTC.

The chain recombines TRBV7-7 with TRBJ2-5; 10 nucleotides line up with TRBD1. V lost 5 bases and J lost 3; bases outside the gene matches: 3. This CDR3 contains 14 residues. In germline, CDR1 is SSHAT, CDR2 FNYEAQ (reference sequence). The CDR3 DNA is TGTGCCAGCAGCCAGGACAGGGGGAAAGAGACCCAGTACTTC. This encodes CASSQDRGKETQYF.

The chain combines TRBV2 with TRBJ1-2; 8 bases fit TRBD1. Looked up from germline, CDR1 is SNHLY and CDR2 is FYNNEI. CDR3 length equals 14 residues. V lost 2 bases, J lost 8 bases, and 7 bases stayed unmatched. The CDR3 sequence is CASSERGQGAGYTF. For the CDR3, the DNA is TGTGCCAGCAGTGAACGTGGGCAGGGGGCAGGCTACACCTTC.

The DNA for the CDR3 is TGTGCCAGCAGTGAATCGGGACAGGGTACTACCCCAGGAAACACCATATATTTT. It codes for CASSESGQGTTPGNTIYF. The chain links TRBV25-1 to TRBJ1-3; 9 positions agree with TRBD1. Germline CDR1 reads MGHDK; CDR2 reads SYGVNS. This CDR3 is 18 amino acids long. With V trimmed by 1 base and J by 4 bases, 11 bases remained unmatched.

The V call is TRBV3-1 (or the pseudogene TRBV3-2), the J call TRBJ2-2; 8 nucleotides match TRBD2. Germline CDR1 is LGHDT and CDR2 is YNNKEL (reference sequence). The CDR3 is 14 residues long. V lost 4 bases and J lost 13; bases outside the gene matches: 11. The CDR3: CASSPTRGGSMLFF. CDR3 DNA: TGTGCCAGCAGCCCTACCCGGGGGGGAAGTATGCTGTTTTTT.

The chain recombines TRBV6-5 with TRBJ1-4, with 8 positions matching TRBD1. This CDR3 spans 14 amino acids. CDR1 and CDR2 from the germline V gene are MNHEY and SVGAGI. Trimming removed 6 bases from V and 8 bases from J; junction bases left unmatched: 8. The DNA for the CDR3 is TGTGCCAGCAGGCCCACAGGGGGATGGGAAAAACTGTTTTTT. Translation gives CASRPTGGWEKLFF.

A note on this clone: A junction end diverges from the germline sequence, so it may reflect a read error. The genes are TRBV5-1 and TRBJ2-7; D is unclear. Germline V CDR1 and CDR2: SGHRS, YFSETQ. This CDR3 has 13 amino acids. The CDR3 DNA reads TGCGCCAGCAGCTTGGTTGTCTCCCACGAGCAGTACTTC. Its translation is CASSLVVSHEQYF.

The rearrangement links TRBV5-4 to TRBJ2-3, with 12 bases that match TRBD2. This CDR3 is built from 19 residues. Unmatched junction bases numbered 11, after V lost 3 bases and J lost 0 bases. CDR1 SGHNT and CDR2 YYREEE come from the germline V gene (reference sequence). The CDR3 region has the DNA TGTGCCAGCAGCTCCTCGACTAGCGGGAGCATTCGTAGCACAGATACGCAGTATTTT. Translation gives CASSSSTSGSIRSTDTQYF. Combining the CDR3 with reference TRBV5-4 and TRBJ2-3 gives the whole variable domain ETGVTQSPTHLIKTRGQQVTLRCSSQSGHNTVSWYQQALGQGPQFIFQYYREEENGRGNFPPRFSGLQFPNYSSELNVNALELDDSALYLCASSSSTSGSIRSTDTQYFGPGTRLTVL.

V and J are TRBV19 and TRBJ1-2; maybe TRBD1 (5 bases). Trimming pared 5 bases from V and 1 base from J, leaving 14 bases between. CDR3 length equals 15 residues. Germline V gene sequence: CDR1 LNHDA, CDR2 SQIVND (reference sequence). CDR3 nucleotide sequence: TGTGCCAGTAGTTCCGGGACGAATATTAACTATGGCTACACCTTC. Translated, it gives CASSSGTNINYGYTF.

The rearrangement joins TRBV6-5 to TRBJ2-1; 11 bases agree with TRBD2. The CDR3 runs 16 residues. Germline assignment: CDR1 MNHEY and CDR2 SVGAGI. V shed 4 bases, J shed 3 bases, and the junction held 5 bases outside the gene matches. CDR3 nucleotide sequence: TGTGCCAGCAGTTGGGGGACTAGCGGCCACTACAATGAGCAGTTCTTC. It encodes CASSWGTSGHYNEQFF.

The J gene is TRBJ2-7, the V gene TRBV6-6, with TRBD1 as a possible D gene (5 bases). The CDR3 consists of 15 residues. Germline CDR1 is MNHNY and CDR2 is SVGAGI (reference sequence). V was trimmed by 0 bases and J by 3 bases, leaving 12 bases between them. In DNA form, the CDR3 reads TGTGCCAGCAGTTACTCTGGGCCAGGGCGCTACGAGCAGTACTTC. This gives the protein CASSYSGPGRYEQYF.